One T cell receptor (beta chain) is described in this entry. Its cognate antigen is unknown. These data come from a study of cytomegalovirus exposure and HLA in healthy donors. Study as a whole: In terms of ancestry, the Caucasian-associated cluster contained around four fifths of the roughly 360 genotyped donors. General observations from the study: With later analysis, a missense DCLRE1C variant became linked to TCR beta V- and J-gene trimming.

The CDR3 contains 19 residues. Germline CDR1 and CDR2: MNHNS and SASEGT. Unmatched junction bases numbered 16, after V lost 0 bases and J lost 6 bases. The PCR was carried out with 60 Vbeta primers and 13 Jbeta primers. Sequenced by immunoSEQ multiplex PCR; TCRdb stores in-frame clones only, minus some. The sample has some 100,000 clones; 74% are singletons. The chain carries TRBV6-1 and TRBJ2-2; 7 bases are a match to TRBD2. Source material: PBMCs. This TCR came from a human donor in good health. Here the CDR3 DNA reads TGTGCCAGCAGTGAAGCACCGTCCCGTCTTGGCGGGGGTTCCGGGGAGCTGTTTTTT. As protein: CASSEAPSRLGGGSGELFF.